This entry features one T cell receptor (beta chain) sequence. Its antigen is not known. The source of the sample is a study of early T cells in non-severe SARS-CoV-2 infection. At the level of the study: Sequencing targeted bulk RNA from unsorted whole blood, leaving chains unpaired.

Findings and caveats of the study: Matching results from VDJdb favored anti-spike CD8 responses, leaving private and CD4 specificities undetected.

CDR1 is SGHAT and CDR2 is FQNNGV in the germline V gene. V shed 1 base and J shed 1 base, with 5 bases lying between them. The CDR3 is 15 residues long. In the library, individual cDNA molecules carried attached unique molecular identifiers. TCRdb reprocessed the 5' RACE reads with MiXCR, giving one entry per CDR3 protein. This table holds around 60,000 distinct CDR3 sequences, 10% found once. The TCR originated in an adult who was a healthcare worker with PCR-confirmed SARS-CoV-2 infection or an uninfected control (not recorded which). The sequenced sample was whole blood. The rearrangement uses TRBV11-2 and TRBJ1-6; D gene ambiguous. The CDR3 DNA reads TGTGCCAGCAGCTTAGCTCCGTCCTATAATTCACCCCTCCACTTT. It specifies CASSLAPSYNSPLHF.